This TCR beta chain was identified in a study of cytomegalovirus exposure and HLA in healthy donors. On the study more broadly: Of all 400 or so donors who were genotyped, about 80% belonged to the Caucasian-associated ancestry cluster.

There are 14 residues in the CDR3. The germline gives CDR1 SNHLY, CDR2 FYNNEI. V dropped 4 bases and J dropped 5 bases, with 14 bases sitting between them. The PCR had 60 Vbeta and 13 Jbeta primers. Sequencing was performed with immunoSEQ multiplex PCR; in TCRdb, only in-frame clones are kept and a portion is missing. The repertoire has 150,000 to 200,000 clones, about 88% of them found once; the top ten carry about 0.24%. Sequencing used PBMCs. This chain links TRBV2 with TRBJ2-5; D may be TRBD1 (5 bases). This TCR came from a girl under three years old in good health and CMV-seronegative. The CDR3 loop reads CASSGVRVEETQYF. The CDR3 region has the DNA TGTGCCAGCAGTGGAGTCAGGGTTGAGGAGACCCAGTACTTC.